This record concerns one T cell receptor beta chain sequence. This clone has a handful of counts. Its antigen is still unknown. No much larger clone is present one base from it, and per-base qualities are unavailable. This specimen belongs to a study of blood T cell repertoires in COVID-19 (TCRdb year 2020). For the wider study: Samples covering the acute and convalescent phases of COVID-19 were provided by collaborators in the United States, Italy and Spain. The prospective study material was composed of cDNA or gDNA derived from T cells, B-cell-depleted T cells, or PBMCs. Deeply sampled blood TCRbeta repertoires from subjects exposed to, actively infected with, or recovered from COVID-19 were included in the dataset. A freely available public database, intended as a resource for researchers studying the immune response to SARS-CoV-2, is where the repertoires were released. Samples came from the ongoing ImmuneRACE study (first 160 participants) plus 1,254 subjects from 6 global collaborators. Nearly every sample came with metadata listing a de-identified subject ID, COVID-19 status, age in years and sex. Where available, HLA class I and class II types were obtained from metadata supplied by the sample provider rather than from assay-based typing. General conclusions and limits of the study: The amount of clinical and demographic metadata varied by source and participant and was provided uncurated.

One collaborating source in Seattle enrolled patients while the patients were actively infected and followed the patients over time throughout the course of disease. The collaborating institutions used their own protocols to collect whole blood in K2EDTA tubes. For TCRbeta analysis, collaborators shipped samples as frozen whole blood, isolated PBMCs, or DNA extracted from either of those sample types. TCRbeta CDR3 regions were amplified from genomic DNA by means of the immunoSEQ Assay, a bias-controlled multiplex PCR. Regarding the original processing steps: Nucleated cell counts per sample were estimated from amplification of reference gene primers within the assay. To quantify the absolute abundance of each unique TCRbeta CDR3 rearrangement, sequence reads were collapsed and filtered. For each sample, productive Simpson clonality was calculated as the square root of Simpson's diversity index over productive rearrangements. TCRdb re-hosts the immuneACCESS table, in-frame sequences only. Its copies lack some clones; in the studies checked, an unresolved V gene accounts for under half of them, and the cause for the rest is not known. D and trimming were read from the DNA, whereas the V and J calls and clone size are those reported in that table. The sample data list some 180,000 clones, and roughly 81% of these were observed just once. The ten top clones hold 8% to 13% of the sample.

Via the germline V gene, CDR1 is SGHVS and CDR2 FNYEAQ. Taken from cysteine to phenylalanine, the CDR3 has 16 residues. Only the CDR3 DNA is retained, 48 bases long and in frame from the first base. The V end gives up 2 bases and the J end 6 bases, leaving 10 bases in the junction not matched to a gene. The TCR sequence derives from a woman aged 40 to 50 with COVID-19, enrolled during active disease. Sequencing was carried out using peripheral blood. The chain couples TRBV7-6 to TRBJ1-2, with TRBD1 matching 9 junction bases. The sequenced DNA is TGTGCCAGCAGCTTATCGGCCTGGGGGACAGGGAATGGCTACACCTTC. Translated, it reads CASSLSAWGTGNGYTF.